These 27 T cell receptor beta chains were all obtained from the same sample, sequenced in a study of cytomegalovirus exposure and HLA in healthy donors. The PCR used 60 Vbeta and 13 Jbeta primers. Only in-frame clones appear in the TCRdb table, and some are missing; sequencing was by immunoSEQ multiplex PCR. The table shows 35,000 to 40,000 clones, with 66% occurring only once. Sequenced material: PBMCs. The receptors were gathered from a man between 45 and 60 years old in good health and CMV-seropositive.

The chain uses TRBV7-8 and TRBJ1-1, with no clear D. This CDR3 has 14 residues. The germline gives CDR1 SGHVS, CDR2 FQNEAQ. Trimming took off 1 base at V and 1 base at J, with 7 bases between the two ends. CDR3 loop: CASSLVRGNTEAFF. The CDR3, as DNA: TGTGCCAGCAGCTTAGTAAGAGGGAACACTGAAGCTTTCTTT.

The chain links TRBV10-3 to TRBJ1-2; 7 nucleotides match TRBD1. V was clipped by 11 bases and J by 2 bases; unmatched bases: 8. Germline CDR1 is ENHRY and CDR2 is SYGVKD. The CDR3 extends over 13 amino acids. This CDR3 reads CASRDRKNYGYTF. The DNA for the CDR3 is TGTGCCTCGAGGGACAGAAAAAACTATGGCTACACCTTC.

The chain is built from TRBV7-7 and TRBJ2-5; 9 bases align to TRBD2. The germline CDR1 and CDR2 sequences are SSHAT and FNYEAQ (reference sequence). This CDR3 comprises 15 residues. J was trimmed by 1 base and V by 2 bases; bases with no gene match: 2. CDR3 residues: CASSLILAGQETQYF. The CDR3 nucleotides read TGTGCCAGCAGCTTAATACTAGCGGGCCAAGAGACCCAGTACTTC. Based on the CDR3 plus reference TRBV7-7 and TRBJ2-5, the full variable domain is GAGVSQSPRYKVTKRGQDVTLRCDPISSHATLYWYQQALGQGPEFLTYFNYEAQPDKSGLPSDRFSAERPEGSISTLTIQRTEQRDSAMYRCASSLILAGQETQYFGPGTRLLVL.

This clone appeared once. The gene calls are TRBV19 and TRBJ1-2; D is undetermined. V was cut by 4 bases and J by 5 bases, with 14 bases left in between. The germline V gene encodes CDR1 LNHDA and CDR2 SQIVND (reference sequence). The CDR3 has 14 amino acids. The CDR3 reads CASSTDGTRYGYTF. CDR3 coding DNA: TGTGCCAGTAGTACGGACGGCACTAGGTATGGCTACACCTTC. Using reference TRBV19 and TRBJ1-2 for the parts outside the CDR3, the full variable domain is DGGITQSPKYLFRKEGQNVTLSCEQNLNHDAMYWYRQDPGQGLRLIYYSQIVNDFQKGDIAEGYSVSREKKESFPLTVTSAQKNPTAFYLCASSTDGTRYGYTFGSGTRLTVV.

This rearrangement joins TRBV19 to TRBJ2-5, with a tentative D call TRBD1 (6 bases). Germline loops: CDR1 LNHDA, CDR2 SQIVND (reference sequence). The germline V and J ends were trimmed by 4 bases and 4 bases, with 10 bases remaining between them. The CDR3 runs to 13 residues. CDR3 sequence: CASSTVRGETQYF. As DNA, the CDR3 is TGTGCCAGTAGTACGGTCAGGGGAGAGACCCAGTACTTC.

The gene calls are TRBV10-3 and TRBJ2-5; the match to TRBD2 covers 8 bases. The trim removed 4 bases at V and 5 bases at J, leaving 12 bases unmatched. CDR3 length: 16 residues. CDR1 is ENHRY and CDR2 is SYGVKD in the germline V gene. Written as DNA, the CDR3 is TGTGCCATCAGTGGACCCGGGACTAGTGCAGGGGAGACCCAGTACTTC. This gives the protein CAISGPGTSAGETQYF.

The chain carries TRBV5-4 and TRBJ2-6, with a weak D call TRBD1 (5 bases). Germline CDR1 SGHNT, CDR2 YYREEE (reference sequence). V was cut by 0 bases and J by 4 bases, with 17 bases left in between. CDR3 length: 18 residues. The CDR3 DNA reads TGTGCCAGCAGCTTGGAGGGGCCGATTATCCTGGGGGCCAACGTCCTGACTTTC. As protein: CASSLEGPIILGANVLTF. Filled out from reference TRBV5-4 and TRBJ2-6, the complete variable domain reads ETGVTQSPTHLIKTRGQQVTLRCSSQSGHNTVSWYQQALGQGPQFIFQYYREEENGRGNFPPRFSGLQFPNYSSELNVNALELDDSALYLCASSLEGPIILGANVLTFGAGSRLTVL.

The chain recombines TRBV19 with TRBJ1-2; 8 nucleotides align to TRBD1. Germline V CDR1 and CDR2: LNHDA, SQIVND (reference sequence). V was clipped by 6 bases and J by 6 bases; unmatched bases: 3. The CDR3 contains 12 residues. The DNA for the CDR3 is TGTGCCAGTAGGTCCAGGGGGCATGGCTACACCTTC. Its protein is CASRSRGHGYTF.

V and J are TRBV28 and TRBJ1-2; D gene ambiguous. The CDR3 sequence is 12 residues long. In germline, CDR1 is MDHEN, CDR2 SYDVKM. With 4 bases removed from V and 5 bases from J, the gap between germline ends came to 8 bases. CDR3 amino acids: CASSSPRYGYTF. As DNA, the CDR3 is TGTGCCAGCAGTTCCCCTAGATATGGCTACACCTTC.

This chain joins TRBV5-8 and TRBJ2-1; 8 bases align to TRBD2. CDR3 length: 15 amino acids. V gave up 1 base and J gave up 6 bases; unmatched junction bases: 6. From germline, CDR1 is SGHTS and CDR2 YDEGEE. CDR3 residues: CASSLIQRGTNEQFF. The CDR3 bases are TGTGCCAGCAGCTTGATACAGCGGGGGACCAATGAGCAGTTCTTC.

The chain combines TRBV9 with TRBJ1-2, with 9 nucleotides matching TRBD1. Trimming removed 4 bases from V and 8 bases from J; junction bases left unmatched: 12. The CDR3 contains 15 residues. Germline V CDR1 and CDR2: SGDLS, YYNGEE. CDR3 DNA sequence: TGTGCCAGCAGCCCTCGGGGGAGGACAGGGGACGGCTACACCTTC. It specifies CASSPRGRTGDGYTF.

This clone has a single count. The V and J genes are TRBV7-2 and TRBJ1-2; 8 bases agree with TRBD1. The CDR3 length is 17 residues. Germline V gives CDR1 SGHTA, CDR2 FQGNSA. Germline trimming cut 5 bases from V and 0 bases from J; bases unmatched to any gene: 11. CDR3 in amino acids: CASSPGQGVYPNYGYTF. The CDR3 DNA follows: TGTGCCAGCAGCCCCGGACAGGGCGTATACCCTAACTATGGCTACACCTTC. The full variable domain, its missing parts supplied by reference TRBV7-2 and TRBJ1-2, is GAGVSQSPSNKVTEKGKDVELRCDPISGHTALYWYRQSLGQGLEFLIYFQGNSAPDKSGLPSDRFSAERTGGSVSTLTIQRTQQEDSAVYLCASSPGQGVYPNYGYTFGSGTRLTVV.

V gene TRBV2 combines with J gene TRBJ2-3, with 9 bases that match TRBD2. This CDR3 is built from 15 residues. Germline V lookup: CDR1 SNHLY, CDR2 FYNNEI. V shed 4 bases, J shed 4 bases, and the junction held 6 bases outside the gene matches. The CDR3 protein is CASSGTSGWSDTQYF. The CDR3 DNA reads TGTGCCAGCAGTGGTACTAGCGGGTGGTCAGATACGCAGTATTTT. The full variable domain, rest sourced from reference TRBV2 and TRBJ2-3, is EPEVTQTPSHQVTQMGQEVILRCVPISNHLYFYWYRQILGQKVEFLVSFYNNEISEKSEIFDDQFSVERPDGSNFTLKIRSTKLEDSAMYFCASSGTSGWSDTQYFGPGTRLTVL.

This chain connects TRBV7-2 to TRBJ2-5; 9 bases match TRBD1. The CDR3 contains 17 residues. J lost 5 bases, V lost 5 bases, and 15 bases had no gene match. Germline-derived CDR1 and CDR2 are SGHTA and FQGNSA. CDR3 coding DNA: TGTGCCAGCAGCCCGAGTAGGGGACAGGGTAGTAGGGAGACCCAGTACTTC. Translating gives CASSPSRGQGSRETQYF.

This clone was counted between two and nine times. The J gene is TRBJ1-2, the V gene TRBV6-1; 10 bases match TRBD1. The CDR3 runs to 16 residues. Germline CDR1 is MNHNS and CDR2 is SASEGT. Unmatched junction bases numbered 11, after V lost 4 bases and J lost 6 bases. CDR3 sequence reads: CASSGLDRGRGDGYTF. The CDR3 DNA follows: TGTGCCAGCAGTGGATTAGACAGGGGGCGTGGTGATGGCTACACCTTC.

CDR3 loop: CASSYQTGGRSTDTQYF. CDR3 DNA: TGTGCCAGCAGCTACCAGACCGGGGGGCGTAGCACAGATACGCAGTATTTT. The chain carries TRBV7-8 and TRBJ2-3, with D perhaps TRBD2 (7 bases). V lost 4 bases, J lost 0 bases, and 17 bases lay in between. The CDR3 spans 17 residues. CDR1 and CDR2 from the germline V gene are SGHVS and FQNEAQ.

This clone appeared a few times. The gene calls are TRBV6-6 and TRBJ1-1, with D perhaps matching TRBD1 (6 bases). V was shortened by 6 bases and J by 4 bases, with 15 bases between the two germline ends. In germline, CDR1 is MNHNY, CDR2 SVGAGI (reference sequence). The CDR3 spans 14 residues. CDR3: CASRQGERVTEAFF. DNA for the CDR3: TGTGCCAGCAGACAGGGTGAGAGGGTCACTGAAGCTTTCTTT.

V gene TRBV7-2 combines with J gene TRBJ1-6; unclear D gene. V lost 1 base to trimming and J lost 8 bases, with 15 bases between them. The CDR3 runs 16 residues. Germline V gene lookup returns CDR1 SGHTA and CDR2 FQGNSA. The CDR3 DNA reads as TGTGCCAGCAGCTTAGGGTTTGGCCTACAGTATTCACCCCTCCACTTT. It yields the protein CASSLGFGLQYSPLHF. Full variable domain (remainder filled in from reference TRBV7-2 and TRBJ1-6): GAGVSQSPSNKVTEKGKDVELRCDPISGHTALYWYRQSLGQGLEFLIYFQGNSAPDKSGLPSDRFSAERTGGSVSTLTIQRTQQEDSAVYLCASSLGFGLQYSPLHFGNGTRLTVT.

The V gene is TRBV10-3, the J gene TRBJ1-1, with D possibly matching TRBD1 (5 bases). The CDR3 spans 15 residues. The germline gives CDR1 ENHRY, CDR2 SYGVKD. With 8 bases removed from V and 4 bases from J, the gap between germline ends came to 20 bases. The CDR3 region is CAIRLGGWGGTEAFF. CDR3 nucleotides: TGTGCCATCCGCCTGGGGGGATGGGGGGGCACTGAAGCTTTCTTT.

The chain combines TRBV28 with TRBJ1-6, with D unresolved. The germline V gene encodes CDR1 MDHEN and CDR2 SYDVKM. The V gene lost 8 bases and the J gene lost 5 bases, with 19 bases spanning the gap. This CDR3 contains 16 residues. CDR3 DNA sequence: TGTGCCAGCCGGAGTAGAGGAAGAGAAGATAATTCACCCCTCCACTTT. Its protein is CASRSRGREDNSPLHF.

V and J are TRBV11-2 and TRBJ2-2; D not resolved. CDR3 size: 14 residues. Trimming removed 3 bases at V and 2 bases at J, with 7 bases between. In germline, CDR1 is SGHAT, CDR2 FQNNGV. CDR3 protein: CASSFNTNTGELFF. The CDR3 DNA sequence: TGTGCCAGCAGCTTTAACACCAACACCGGGGAGCTGTTTTTT.

For this clone: The missing conserved phenylalanine or tryptophan at the end of this CDR3 makes a read error likely. The chain combines TRBV4-3 with TRBJ1-2; D is unresolved. Germline loops: CDR1 LGHNA, CDR2 YSLEER. Trimming stripped 0 bases from V and 2 bases from J, with 10 bases between. This CDR3 has 15 residues. The CDR3 spells CASSQERVENYGYTV. The CDR3, as DNA: TGCGCCAGCAGCCAAGAGCGGGTGGAGAACTATGGCTACACCGTC.

The gene calls are TRBV6-1 and TRBJ2-4; the D gene is possibly TRBD2 (5 bases). The V and J ends lost 2 bases and 3 bases respectively, with 11 bases between them. The CDR3 is made up of 15 amino acids. Germline V gene sequence: CDR1 MNHNS, CDR2 SASEGT. The CDR3 region has the DNA TGTGCCAGCAGTGAACCGGGATACGTCAAAAACATTCAGTACTTC. This sequence encodes CASSEPGYVKNIQYF.

This rearrangement joins TRBV28 to TRBJ2-7, with D possibly matching TRBD2 (6 bases). The CDR3 is made up of 14 amino acids. Trimming took off 3 bases at V and 0 bases at J, with 9 bases between the two ends. Germline-derived CDR1 and CDR2 are MDHEN and SYDVKM. The CDR3: CASSLGGDSYEQYF. The CDR3, as DNA: TGTGCCAGCAGTTTGGGCGGGGACTCCTACGAGCAGTACTTC.

V is TRBV6-5 and J is TRBJ2-1, with 9 bases fitting TRBD1. Germline-derived CDR1 and CDR2 are MNHEY and SVGAGI. The CDR3 totals 15 residues. J gave up 6 bases and V 2 bases, and 5 bases lay outside the gene matches. In DNA, the CDR3 is TGTGCCAGCAGTTACGGACGACAGGGGGTCAATGAGCAGTTCTTC. This sequence encodes CASSYGRQGVNEQFF.

The chain joins TRBV7-2 to TRBJ1-1; 8 bases line up with TRBD1. This CDR3 contains 14 residues. V was clipped by 0 bases and J by 4 bases; unmatched bases: 1. Germline loops: CDR1 SGHTA, CDR2 FQGNSA. CDR3 amino acids: CASSLATGGTEAFF. The CDR3, as DNA: TGTGCCAGCAGCTTAGCTACAGGGGGCACTGAAGCTTTCTTT.

The CDR3 DNA follows: TGTGCCACCAGCAGAGATTTGGGCTTTCAGTACTTC. As protein: CATSRDLGFQYF. The gene calls are TRBV15 and TRBJ2-4; D not certain. Germline CDR1 reads LNHNV; CDR2 reads YYDKDF (reference sequence). V was trimmed by 0 bases and J by 11 bases, leaving 8 bases between them. The CDR3 is 12 residues long.